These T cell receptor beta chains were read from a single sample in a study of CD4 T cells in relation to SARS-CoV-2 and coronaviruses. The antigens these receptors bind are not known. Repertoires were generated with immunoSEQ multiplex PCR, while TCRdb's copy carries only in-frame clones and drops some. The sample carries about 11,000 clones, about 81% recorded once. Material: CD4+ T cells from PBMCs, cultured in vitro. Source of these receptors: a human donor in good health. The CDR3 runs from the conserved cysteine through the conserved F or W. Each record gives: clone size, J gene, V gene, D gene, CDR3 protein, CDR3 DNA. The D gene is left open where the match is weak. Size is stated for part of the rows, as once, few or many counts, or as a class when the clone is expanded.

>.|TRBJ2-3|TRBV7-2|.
CASSLTGSPGTDTQYF
TGTGCCAGCAGCTTAACAGGGTCCCCTGGGACAGATACGCAGTATTTT
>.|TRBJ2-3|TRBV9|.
CASSVVALDTQYF
TGTGCCAGCAGCGTAGTTGCCTTAGATACGCAGTATTTT
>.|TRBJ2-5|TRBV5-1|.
CASSLDRSVETQYF
TGCGCCAGCAGCTTGGACAGGTCCGTCGAGACCCAGTACTTC
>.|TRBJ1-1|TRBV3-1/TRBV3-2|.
CASSQDVGVGGAFF
TGTGCCAGCAGCCAAGATGTGGGGGTTGGGGGAGCTTTCTTT
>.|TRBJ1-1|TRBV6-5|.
CASSYVRGNTEAFF
TGTGCCAGCAGTTACGTTAGGGGGAACACTGAAGCTTTCTTT
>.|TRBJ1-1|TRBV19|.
CASTIVRGTEAFF
TGTGCCAGTACTATAGTACGAGGCACTGAAGCTTTCTTT
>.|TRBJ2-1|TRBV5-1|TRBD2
CASQPQRGYYNEQFF
TGCGCCAGCCAGCCCCAGCGGGGGTACTACAATGAGCAGTTCTTC
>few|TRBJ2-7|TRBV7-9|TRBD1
CASSLVETGGSYEQYF
TGTGCCAGCAGCTTAGTCGAGACAGGGGGTTCCTACGAGCAGTACTTC
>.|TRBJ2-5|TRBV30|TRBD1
CAWSDTGGAETQYF
TGTGCCTGGAGTGATACAGGGGGTGCAGAGACCCAGTACTTC
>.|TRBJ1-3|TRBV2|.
CASILTKGDLSSGNTIYF
TGTGCCAGCATTCTGACTAAAGGGGACCTTAGCTCTGGAAACACCATATATTTT
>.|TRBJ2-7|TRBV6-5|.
CASSYGGDKSYEQYF
TGTGCCAGCAGTTACGGGGGGGACAAGTCCTACGAGCAGTACTTC
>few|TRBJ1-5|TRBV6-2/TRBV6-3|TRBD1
CASSQLRDRVVIATQHF
TGTGCCAGCAGCCAACTCCGGGACAGGGTGGTAATAGCGACCCAGCATTTT
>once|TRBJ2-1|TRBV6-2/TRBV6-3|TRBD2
CASSSPSAGVSYNEQFF
TGTGCCAGCAGCTCCCCTAGTGCGGGAGTATCCTACAATGAGCAGTTCTTC
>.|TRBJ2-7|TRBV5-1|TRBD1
CASSLVQGALTYEQYF
TGCGCCAGCAGCTTGGTACAGGGGGCCCTCACTTACGAGCAGTACTTC
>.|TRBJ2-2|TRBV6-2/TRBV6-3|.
CASSYSRNTGELFF
TGTGCCAGCAGTTACAGCCGGAACACCGGGGAGCTGTTTTTT
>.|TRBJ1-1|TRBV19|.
CASRPGLSRGNTEAFF
TGTGCCAGCCGACCGGGACTCTCCAGAGGGAACACTGAAGCTTTCTTT
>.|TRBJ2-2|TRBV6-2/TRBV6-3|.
CASSGWERTPRAGELFF
TGTGCCAGCAGCGGGTGGGAGAGGACGCCAAGGGCCGGGGAGCTGTTTTTT
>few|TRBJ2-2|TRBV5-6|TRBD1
CASSLGRDRIRANTGELFF
TGTGCCAGCAGCTTGGGCAGGGACAGGATACGCGCGAACACCGGGGAGCTGTTTTTT
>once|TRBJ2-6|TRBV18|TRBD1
CASSVTGLGANVLTF
TGTGCCAGCTCGGTGACAGGGCTTGGGGCCAACGTCCTGACTTTC
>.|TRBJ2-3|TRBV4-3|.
CASSPQGGRDTQYF
TGCGCCAGCAGCCCTCAGGGGGGTAGGGATACGCAGTATTTT
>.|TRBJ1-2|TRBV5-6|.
CASSLDAMGSIYGYTF
TGTGCCAGCAGCTTGGACGCAATGGGGTCCATCTATGGCTACACCTTC
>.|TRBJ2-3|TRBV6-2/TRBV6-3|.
CASSLEGEDTQYF
TGTGCCAGCAGCCTGGAGGGTGAAGATACGCAGTATTTT
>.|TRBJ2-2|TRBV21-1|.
CASRGQPGTGELFF
TGTGCCAGCAGGGGACAACCGGGCACCGGGGAGCTGTTTTTT
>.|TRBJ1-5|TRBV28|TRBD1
CASSLEQGNQPQHF
TGTGCCAGCAGTTTAGAACAGGGGAATCAGCCCCAGCATTTT
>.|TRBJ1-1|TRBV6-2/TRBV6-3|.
CASRQPNFEAFF
TGTGCCAGCCGCCAACCCAATTTTGAAGCTTTCTTT
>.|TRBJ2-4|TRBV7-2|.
CASSSRYIQYF
TGTGCCAGCAGCTCAAGGTACATTCAGTACTTC
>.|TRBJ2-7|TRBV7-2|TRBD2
CASSLVLGREYEQYF
TGTGCCAGCAGCTTAGTTCTTGGGAGGGAGTACGAGCAGTACTTC
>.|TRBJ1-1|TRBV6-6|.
CASSSGPYTEAFF
TGTGCCAGCAGTTCTGGGCCATACACTGAAGCTTTCTTT